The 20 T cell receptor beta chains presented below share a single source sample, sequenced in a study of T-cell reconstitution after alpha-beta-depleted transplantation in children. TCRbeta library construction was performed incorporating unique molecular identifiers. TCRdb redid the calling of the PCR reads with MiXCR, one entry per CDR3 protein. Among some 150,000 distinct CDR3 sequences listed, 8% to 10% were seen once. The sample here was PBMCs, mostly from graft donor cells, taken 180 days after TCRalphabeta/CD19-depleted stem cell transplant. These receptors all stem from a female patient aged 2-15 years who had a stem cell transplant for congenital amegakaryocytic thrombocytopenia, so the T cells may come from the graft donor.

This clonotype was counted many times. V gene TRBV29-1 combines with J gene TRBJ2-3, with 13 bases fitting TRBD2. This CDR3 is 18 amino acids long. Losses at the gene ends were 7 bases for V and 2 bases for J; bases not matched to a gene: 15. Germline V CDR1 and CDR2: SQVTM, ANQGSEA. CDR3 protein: CSAPPPGTSGDLTDTQYF. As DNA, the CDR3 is TGCAGCGCCCCGCCCCCCGGGACTAGCGGGGACCTCACAGATACGCAGTATTTT.

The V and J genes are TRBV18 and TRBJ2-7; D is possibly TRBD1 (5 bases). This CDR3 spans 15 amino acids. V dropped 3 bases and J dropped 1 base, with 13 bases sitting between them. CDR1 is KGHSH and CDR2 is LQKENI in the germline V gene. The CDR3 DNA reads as TGTGCCAGCTCACCCCCTGGGGCCACTTCCTACGAGCAGTACTTC. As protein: CASSPPGATSYEQYF.

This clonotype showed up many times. CDR3 sequence: CASSRGHSNTEAFF. As DNA, the CDR3 is TGTGCCAGCAGCCGGGGACACTCGAACACTGAAGCTTTCTTT. The chain couples TRBV12-3 or TRBV12-4 to TRBJ1-1; TRBD1 might be the D (6 bases). The V and J ends lost 6 bases and 1 base respectively, with 12 bases between them. CDR3 length: 14 residues.

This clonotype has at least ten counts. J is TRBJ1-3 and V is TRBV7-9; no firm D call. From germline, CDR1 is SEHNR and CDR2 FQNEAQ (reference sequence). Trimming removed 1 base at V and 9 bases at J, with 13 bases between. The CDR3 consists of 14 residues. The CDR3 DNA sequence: TGTGCCAGCAGCTTAGTGAGCCACGGACTCACCATATATTTT. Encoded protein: CASSLVSHGLTIYF.

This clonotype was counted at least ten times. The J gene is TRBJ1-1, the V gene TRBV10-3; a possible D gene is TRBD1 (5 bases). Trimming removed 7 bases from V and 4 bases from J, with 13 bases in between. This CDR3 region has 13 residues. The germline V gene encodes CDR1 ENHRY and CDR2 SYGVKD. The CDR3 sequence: CAIKFGGGTEAFF. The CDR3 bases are TGTGCCATCAAGTTCGGGGGGGGCACTGAAGCTTTCTTT.

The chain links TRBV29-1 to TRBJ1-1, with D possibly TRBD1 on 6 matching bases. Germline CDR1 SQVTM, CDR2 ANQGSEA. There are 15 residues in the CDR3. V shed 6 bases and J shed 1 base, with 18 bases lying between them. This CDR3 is CSVRGGATANTEAFF. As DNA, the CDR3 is TGCAGCGTAAGGGGGGGAGCAACCGCGAACACTGAAGCTTTCTTT.

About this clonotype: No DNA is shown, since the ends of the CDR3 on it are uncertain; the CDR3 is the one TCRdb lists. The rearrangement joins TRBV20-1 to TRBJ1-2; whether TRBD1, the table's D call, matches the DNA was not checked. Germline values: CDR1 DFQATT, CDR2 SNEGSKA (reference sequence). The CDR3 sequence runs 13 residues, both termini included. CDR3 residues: CSARVGPGYGYTF.

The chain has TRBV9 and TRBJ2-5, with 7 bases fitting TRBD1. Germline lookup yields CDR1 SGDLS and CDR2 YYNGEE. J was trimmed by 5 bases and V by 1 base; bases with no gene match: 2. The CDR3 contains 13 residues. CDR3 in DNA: TGTGCCAGCAGCGTATTGACAGGGGAGACCCAGTACTTC. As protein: CASSVLTGETQYF.

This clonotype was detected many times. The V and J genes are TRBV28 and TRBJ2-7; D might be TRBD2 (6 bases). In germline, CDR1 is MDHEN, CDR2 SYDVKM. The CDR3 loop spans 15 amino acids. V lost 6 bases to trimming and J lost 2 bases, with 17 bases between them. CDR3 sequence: CASSPAGTATYEQYF. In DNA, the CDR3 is TGTGCCAGCAGCCCCGCGGGGACCGCCACCTACGAGCAGTACTTC. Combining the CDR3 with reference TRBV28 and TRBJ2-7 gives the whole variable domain DVKVTQSSRYLVKRTGEKVFLECVQDMDHENMFWYRQDPGLGLRLIYFSYDVKMKEKGDIPEGYSVSREKKERFSLILESASTNQTSMYLCASSPAGTATYEQYFGPGTRLTVT.

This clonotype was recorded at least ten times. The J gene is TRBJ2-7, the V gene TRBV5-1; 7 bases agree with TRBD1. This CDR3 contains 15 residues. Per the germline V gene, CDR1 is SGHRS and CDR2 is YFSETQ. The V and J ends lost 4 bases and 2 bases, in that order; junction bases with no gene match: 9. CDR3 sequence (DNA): TGCGCCAGCAGCACCGGACAGGTCAAGACCTACGAGCAGTACTTC. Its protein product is CASSTGQVKTYEQYF.

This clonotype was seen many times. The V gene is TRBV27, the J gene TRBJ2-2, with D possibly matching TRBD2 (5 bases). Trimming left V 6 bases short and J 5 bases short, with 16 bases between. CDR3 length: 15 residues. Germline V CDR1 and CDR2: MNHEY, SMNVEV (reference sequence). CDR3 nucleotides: TGTGCCAGCAGGCTCCTCGGGGTCGGTACCGGGGAGCTGTTTTTT. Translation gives CASRLLGVGTGELFF.

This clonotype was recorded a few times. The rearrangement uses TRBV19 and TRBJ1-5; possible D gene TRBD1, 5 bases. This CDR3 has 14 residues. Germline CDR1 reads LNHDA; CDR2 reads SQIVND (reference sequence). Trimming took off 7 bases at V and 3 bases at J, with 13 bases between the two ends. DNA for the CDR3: TGTGCCAGTAACCCGGGGCGGAACAATCAGCCCCAGCATTTT. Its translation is CASNPGRNNQPQHF.

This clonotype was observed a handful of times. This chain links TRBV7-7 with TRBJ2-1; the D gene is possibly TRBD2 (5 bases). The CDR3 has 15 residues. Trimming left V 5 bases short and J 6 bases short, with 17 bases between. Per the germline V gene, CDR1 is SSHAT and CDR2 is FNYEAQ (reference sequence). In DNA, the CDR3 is TGTGCCAGCAGCCCGTTGAGGGTATTGGGCAATGAGCAGTTCTTC. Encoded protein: CASSPLRVLGNEQFF.

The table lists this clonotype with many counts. CDR3 nucleotide sequence: TGCAGTGCTAGAGATCAGGGACTAGCCTACGAGCAGTACTTC. Translating it yields CSARDQGLAYEQYF. The rearrangement uses TRBV20-1 and TRBJ2-7, with 8 nucleotides matching TRBD2. CDR1 DFQATT and CDR2 SNEGSKA come from the germline V gene (reference sequence). This CDR3 has 14 residues. The ends lost 0 bases at V and 2 bases at J; junction bases unmatched: 3.

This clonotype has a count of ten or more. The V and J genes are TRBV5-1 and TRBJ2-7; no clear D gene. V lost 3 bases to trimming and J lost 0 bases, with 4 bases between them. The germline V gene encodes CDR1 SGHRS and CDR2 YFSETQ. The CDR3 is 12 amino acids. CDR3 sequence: CASSSGSYEQYF. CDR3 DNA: TGCGCCAGCAGCTCCGGCTCCTACGAGCAGTACTTC.

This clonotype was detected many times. The DNA of the CDR3 is TGCGCCAGCAGCTTGGATCAAGAGACCCAGTACTTC. Amino acid sequence: CASSLDQETQYF. The chain recombines TRBV5-1 with TRBJ2-5, with no clear D. The V gene's germline CDR1 is SGHRS and CDR2 YFSETQ. V gave up 0 bases and J gave up 2 bases, with 2 bases separating them. This CDR3 comprises 12 residues.

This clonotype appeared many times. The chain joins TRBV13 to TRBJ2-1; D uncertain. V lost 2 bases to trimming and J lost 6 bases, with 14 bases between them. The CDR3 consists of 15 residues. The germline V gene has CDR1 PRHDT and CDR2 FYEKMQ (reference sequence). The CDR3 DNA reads TGTGCCAGCAGCTTATTCTGGAAAGGAGTCAATGAGCAGTTCTTC. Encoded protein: CASSLFWKGVNEQFF.

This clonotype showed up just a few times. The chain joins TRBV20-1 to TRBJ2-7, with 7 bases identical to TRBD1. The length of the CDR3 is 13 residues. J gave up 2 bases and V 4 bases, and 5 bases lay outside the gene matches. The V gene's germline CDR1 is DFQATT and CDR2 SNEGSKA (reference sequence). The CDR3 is CSATRDSPYEQYF. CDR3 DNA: TGCAGTGCTACCCGGGACAGCCCCTACGAGCAGTACTTC.

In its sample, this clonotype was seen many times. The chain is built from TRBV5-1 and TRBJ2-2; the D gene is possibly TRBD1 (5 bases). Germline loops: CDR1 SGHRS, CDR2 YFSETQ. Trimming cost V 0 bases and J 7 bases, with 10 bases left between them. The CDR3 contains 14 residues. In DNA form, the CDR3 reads TGCGCCAGCAGCTTGGAGTCAGGGTTCGGGGAGCTGTTTTTT. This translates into CASSLESGFGELFF.

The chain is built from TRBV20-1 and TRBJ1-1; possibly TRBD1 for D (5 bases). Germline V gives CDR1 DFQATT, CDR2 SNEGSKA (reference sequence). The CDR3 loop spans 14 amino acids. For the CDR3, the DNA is TGCATGGGGGGGAGGGGCCCGATGAACACTGAAGCTTTCTTT. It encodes CMGGRGPMNTEAFF.